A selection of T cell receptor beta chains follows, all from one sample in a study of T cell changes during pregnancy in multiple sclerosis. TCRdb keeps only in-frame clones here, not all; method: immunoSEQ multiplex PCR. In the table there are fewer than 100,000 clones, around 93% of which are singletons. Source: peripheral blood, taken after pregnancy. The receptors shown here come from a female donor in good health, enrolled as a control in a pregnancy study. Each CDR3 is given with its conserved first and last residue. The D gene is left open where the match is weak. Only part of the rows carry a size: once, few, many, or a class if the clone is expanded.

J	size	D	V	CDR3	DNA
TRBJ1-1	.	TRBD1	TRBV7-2	CASSPNGGDRVRNTEAFF	TGTGCCAGCAGCCCTAATGGGGGCGACAGGGTACGGAACACTGAAGCTTTCTTT
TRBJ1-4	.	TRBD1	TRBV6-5	CASSWDRGREKLFF	TGTGCCAGCAGCTGGGACAGGGGGCGGGAAAAACTGTTTTTT
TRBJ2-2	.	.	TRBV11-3	CASSFIVTGELFF	TGTGCCAGCAGCTTCATAGTCACCGGGGAGCTGTTTTTT
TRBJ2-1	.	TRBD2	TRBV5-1	CASSLERGGQGIYNEQFF	TGCGCCAGCAGCTTGGAACGGGGGGGGCAAGGGATCTACAATGAGCAGTTCTTC
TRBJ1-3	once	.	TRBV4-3	CASSQSWLWSSGNTIYF	TGCGCCAGCAGCCAAAGTTGGCTCTGGAGCTCTGGAAACACCATATATTTT
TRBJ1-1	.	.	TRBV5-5	CASSFATQGDYTEAFF	TGTGCCAGCAGCTTTGCGACACAGGGTGACTACACTGAAGCTTTCTTT
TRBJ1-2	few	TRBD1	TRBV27	CASSLGGGSGYTF	TGTGCCAGCAGTTTAGGAGGGGGCAGTGGCTACACCTTC
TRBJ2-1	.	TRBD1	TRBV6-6	CASRMHGTDLTTEQFF	TGTGCCAGCAGAATGCATGGGACAGACCTCACCACTGAGCAGTTCTTC
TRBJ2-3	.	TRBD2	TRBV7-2	CASSLRTSGTDTQYF	TGTGCCAGCAGCTTGCGGACTAGCGGCACAGATACGCAGTATTTT
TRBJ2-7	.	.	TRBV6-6	CASSYEGEQYF	TGTGCCAGCAGTTATGAGGGCGAGCAGTACTTC
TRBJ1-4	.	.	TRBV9	CASSRLWGGRETNALEKLFF	TGTGCCAGCAGCAGACTTTGGGGAGGCAGGGAAACGAATGCCCTTGAAAAACTGTTTTTT
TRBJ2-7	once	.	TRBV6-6	CASRTHSGYEQYF	TGTGCCAGCAGAACCCATTCAGGGTACGAGCAGTACTTC
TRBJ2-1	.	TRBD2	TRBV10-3	CAISELELSGRAYNEQFF	TGTGCCATCAGTGAGTTGGAACTAAGCGGGAGGGCCTACAATGAGCAGTTCTTC
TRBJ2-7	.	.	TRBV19	CASSIGTPYEQYF	TGTGCCAGTAGTATTGGCACCCCCTACGAGCAGTACTTC
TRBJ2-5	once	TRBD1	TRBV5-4	CASSLPDRAEETQYF	TGTGCCAGCAGCTTGCCGGACAGGGCCGAAGAGACCCAGTACTTC
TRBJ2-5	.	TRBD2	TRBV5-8	CASSSLAGGEETQYF	TGTGCCAGCAGCTCACTAGCGGGGGGAGAGGAGACCCAGTACTTC
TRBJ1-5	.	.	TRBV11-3	CASSTERYSNQPQHF	TGTGCCAGCAGTACCGAGCGATATAGCAATCAGCCCCAGCATTTT
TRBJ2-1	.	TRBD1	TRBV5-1	CASNWAGTGVNEQFF	TGCGCCAGCAACTGGGCCGGGACAGGGGTCAATGAGCAGTTCTTC
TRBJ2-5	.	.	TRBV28	CASRQTQETQYF	TGTGCCAGTCGACAGACCCAAGAGACCCAGTACTTC
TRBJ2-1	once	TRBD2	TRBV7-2	CASSVSGRLINEQFF	TGTGCCAGCAGTGTAAGCGGGAGGCTCATCAATGAGCAGTTCTTC
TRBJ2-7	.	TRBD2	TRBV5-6	CASSQISGGAYEQYF	TGTGCCAGCAGCCAGATTAGCGGGGGGGCATACGAGCAGTACTTC
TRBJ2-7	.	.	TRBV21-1	CASSTSTGIYEQYF	TGTGCCAGCAGCACCTCGACAGGGATTTACGAGCAGTACTTC
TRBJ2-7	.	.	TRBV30	CAWSVTGYEQYF	TGTGCCTGGAGTGTAACAGGGTACGAGCAGTACTTC
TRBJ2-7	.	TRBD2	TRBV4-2	CASSPLAGYEQYF	TGTGCCAGCAGTCCACTAGCGGGTTACGAGCAGTACTTC
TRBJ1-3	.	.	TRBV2	CASSPGLSSGNTIYF	TGTGCCAGCAGTCCGGGACTCAGCTCTGGAAACACCATATATTTT
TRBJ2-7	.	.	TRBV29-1	CSVGVTGSSEQYF	TGCAGCGTTGGGGTTACGGGATCGTCCGAGCAGTACTTC
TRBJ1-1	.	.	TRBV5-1	CASSIDPGVPNTEAFF	TGCGCCAGCAGCATCGATCCAGGCGTCCCGAACACTGAAGCTTTCTTT
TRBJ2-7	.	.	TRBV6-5	CASSYSFTGRAYEQYF	TGTGCCAGCAGTTACTCCTTTACGGGTCGAGCCTACGAGCAGTACTTC
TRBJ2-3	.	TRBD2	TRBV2	CASSRLARDTDTQYF	TGTGCCAGCAGTAGACTAGCGAGAGACACAGATACGCAGTATTTT
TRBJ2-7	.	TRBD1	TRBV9	CASSVGDRGYEQYF	TGTGCCAGCAGCGTAGGGGACAGGGGCTACGAGCAGTACTTC
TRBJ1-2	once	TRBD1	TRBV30	CAWRRRTGEYGYTF	TGTGCCTGGAGAAGAAGGACAGGGGAGTATGGCTACACCTTC
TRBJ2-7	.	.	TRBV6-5	CASSQREISLHEQYF	TGTGCCAGCAGTCAAAGGGAGATCAGTCTCCACGAGCAGTACTTC
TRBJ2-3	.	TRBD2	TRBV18	CASSRRAGGLDTDTQYF	TGTGCCAGCTCGCGACGAGCGGGGGGGCTTGACACAGATACGCAGTATTTT
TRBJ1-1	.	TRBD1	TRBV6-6	CASRQGTGFGAEAFF	TGTGCCAGCAGGCAAGGGACAGGGTTCGGGGCTGAAGCTTTCTTT
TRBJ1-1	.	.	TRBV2	CASTPATGDTEAFF	TGTGCCAGCACACCGGCAACAGGTGACACTGAAGCTTTCTTT
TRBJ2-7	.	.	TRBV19	CASRGAAYEQYF	TGTGCCAGTCGGGGGGCTGCCTACGAGCAGTACTTC
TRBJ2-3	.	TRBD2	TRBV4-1	CATLGRGGGTDTQYF	TGCGCCACCCTCGGCCGGGGGGGCGGCACAGATACGCAGTATTTT
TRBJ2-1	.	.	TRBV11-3	CASSLGAGVGEQFF	TGTGCCAGCAGCTTAGGGGCAGGGGTTGGTGAGCAGTTCTTC
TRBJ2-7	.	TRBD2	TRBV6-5	CASRSGGASEQYF	TGTGCCAGCAGAAGCGGGGGGGCCAGCGAGCAGTACTTC
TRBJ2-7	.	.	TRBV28	CASSNGVLSDEQYF	TGTGCCAGCAGTAACGGGGTCTTAAGTGACGAGCAGTACTTC
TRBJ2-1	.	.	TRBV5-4	CASSLAAWTNEQFF	TGTGCCAGCAGCTTGGCGGCGTGGACTAATGAGCAGTTCTTC
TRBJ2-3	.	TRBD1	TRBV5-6	CASSIDRVAQYF	TGTGCCAGCAGCATAGACAGGGTGGCGCAGTATTTT
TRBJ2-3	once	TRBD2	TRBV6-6	CASSYSASGGGNTQYF	TGTGCCAGCAGTTACTCAGCTAGCGGGGGGGGAAATACGCAGTATTTT
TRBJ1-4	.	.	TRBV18	CASSPPGGSNEKLFF	TGTGCCAGCTCACCACCGGGGGGTTCTAATGAAAAACTGTTTTTT
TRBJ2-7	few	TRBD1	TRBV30	CAWFRDRPYEQYF	TGTGCCTGGTTCCGGGACAGACCATACGAGCAGTACTTC
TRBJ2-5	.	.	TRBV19	CASSPQGFQETQYF	TGTGCCAGTAGTCCCCAGGGATTCCAGGAGACCCAGTACTTC
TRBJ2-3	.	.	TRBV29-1	CSVDRGAAQDTQYF	TGCAGCGTTGACAGGGGGGCAGCCCAAGATACGCAGTATTTT
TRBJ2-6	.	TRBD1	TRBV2	CASRAGGAFGANVLTF	TGTGCCAGCAGGGCAGGGGGCGCGTTCGGGGCCAACGTCCTGACTTTC
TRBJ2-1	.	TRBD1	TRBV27	CASSPGQGKAEQFF	TGTGCCAGCAGTCCCGGACAGGGTAAGGCTGAGCAGTTCTTC
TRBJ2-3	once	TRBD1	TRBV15	CATSRDLNRGSDTQYF	TGTGCCACCAGCAGAGATCTCAACAGGGGGTCAGATACGCAGTATTTT
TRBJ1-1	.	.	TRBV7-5	CARNSTEAFF	TGTGCCAGAAATAGTACTGAAGCTTTCTTT
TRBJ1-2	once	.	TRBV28	CASTQGGGYWYGYTF	TGTGCCAGCACCCAAGGGGGGGGTTATTGGTATGGCTACACCTTC
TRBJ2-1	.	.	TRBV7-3	CASSNGPRNEQFF	TGTGCCAGCAGCAATGGCCCGAGGAATGAGCAGTTCTTC
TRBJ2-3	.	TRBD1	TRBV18	CASSPPIPDRSTDTQYF	TGTGCCAGCTCACCACCTATTCCGGACAGGAGTACAGATACGCAGTATTTT
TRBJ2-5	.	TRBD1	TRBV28	CASSSHRGQRETQYF	TGTGCCAGCAGTTCCCACAGGGGGCAGCGGGAGACCCAGTACTTC